This TCR beta chain was observed in a study of OX40 agonist ivuxolimab in advanced cancers. Across the whole study: One hepatocellular carcinoma and a couple of cutaneous melanoma patients partially responded.

Points from the study as a whole: CD8+ T cells averaged more expanded clones than CD4+.

Germline V lookup: CDR1 MNHEY, CDR2 SMNVEV (reference sequence). The CDR3 covers 12 residues. The V and J ends lost 6 bases and 7 bases, in that order; junction bases with no gene match: 2. Details on this clone: Its antigen is as yet unknown.

Repertoires were generated with immunoSEQ multiplex PCR, while TCRdb's copy carries only in-frame clones and drops some. The sample yields about 50,000 clones, around 91% seen once. The source material was CD4+ or CD8+ T cells sorted from blood, sampled in a trial of the OX40 agonist ivuxolimab. This TCR derives from an adult with an advanced solid tumor such as melanoma, head and neck, liver or kidney cancer. The chain carries TRBV27 and TRBJ1-4; the match to TRBD1 covers 7 bases. DNA for the CDR3: TGTGCCAGCAGGAGACAGGGTGAAAAACTGTTTTTT. Its protein product is CASRRQGEKLFF. Based on the CDR3 plus reference TRBV27 and TRBJ1-4, the full variable domain is EAQVTQNPRYLITVTGKKLTVTCSQNMNHEYMSWYRQDPGLGLRQIYYSMNVEVTDKGDVPEGYKVSRKEKRNFPLILESPSPNQTSLYFCASRRQGEKLFFGSGTQLSVL.